The next 30 T cell receptor beta chains were all read from a single sample in a study of T-cell memory formation after mild COVID-19. Each CDR3 protein is one row after TCRdb ran MiXCR on the 5' RACE reads. The sample records approximately 500,000 distinct CDR3 sequences, 20% to 30% being singletons. Sequencing was performed on PBMCs or a T cell subset sorted from them (not recorded which). The source is an adult woman who had mild COVID-19 (a few samples of this study predate the infection). Cell type and time point are not known.

There are a few counts of this clonotype. The chain recombines TRBV19 with TRBJ1-4; D is uncertain. V dropped 6 bases and J dropped 7 bases, with 9 bases sitting between them. The germline gives CDR1 LNHDA, CDR2 SQIVND (reference sequence). There are 12 residues in the CDR3. The CDR3 DNA is TGTGCCAGTAGAACGGATACTGAAAAACTGTTTTTT. As protein: CASRTDTEKLFF. The full variable domain, with the rest looked up from reference TRBV19 and TRBJ1-4, is DGGITQSPKYLFRKEGQNVTLSCEQNLNHDAMYWYRQDPGQGLRLIYYSQIVNDFQKGDIAEGYSVSREKKESFPLTVTSAQKNPTAFYLCASRTDTEKLFFGSGTQLSVL.

This clonotype was seen a handful of times. CDR3 bases: TGCGCCAGCAGCTTGGACGCGTACTCTGGGGCCAACGTCCTGACTTTC. This codes for CASSLDAYSGANVLTF. The chain carries TRBV5-1 and TRBJ2-6; D is unclear. The V end lost 0 bases, the J end lost 0 bases, and 7 bases lay between the germline ends. CDR1 and CDR2 (germline): SGHRS, YFSETQ. The CDR3 is 16 amino acids. Full variable domain (remainder filled in from reference TRBV5-1 and TRBJ2-6): KAGVTQTPRYLIKTRGQQVTLSCSPISGHRSVSWYQQTPGQGLQFLFEYFSETQRNKGNFPGRFSGRQFSNSRSEMNVSTLELGDSALYLCASSLDAYSGANVLTFGAGSRLTVL.

This clonotype was seen only a few times. The chain joins TRBV23-1 to TRBJ2-7; a possible D gene is TRBD2 (7 bases). TRBV23-1 is noted as an ORF with a role that remains uncertain. V was shortened by 0 bases and J by 4 bases, with 19 bases between the two germline ends. The CDR3 extends over 17 amino acids. CDR3 bases: TGCGCCAGCAGTCAATCGCCCTACGGGGGGCGCAGGTACGAGCAGTACTTC. Encoded protein: CASSQSPYGGRRYEQYF.

The J gene is TRBJ2-7, the V gene TRBV29-1; D gene uncertain. Between the trimmed V and J ends, which lost 4 bases and 3 bases, there was a span of 7 bases. CDR1 and CDR2 from the germline V gene are SQVTM and ANQGSEA. CDR3 length: 11 amino acids. The CDR3 loop reads CSVAAVYEQYF. The DNA of the CDR3 is TGCAGCGTTGCGGCCGTCTACGAGCAGTACTTC.

This clonotype was seen a few times. V and J are TRBV12-3 or TRBV12-4 and TRBJ1-5; TRBD1 aligns across 7 bases. CDR3 length: 15 residues. V lost 5 bases, J lost 5 bases, and 9 bases stayed unmatched. The CDR3 spells CASSPSGRGDQPQHF. CDR3 DNA: TGTGCCAGCAGTCCGTCGGGCAGGGGGGATCAGCCCCAGCATTTT.

In this sample, this clonotype turned up a few times. The rearrangement joins TRBV7-8 to TRBJ2-7; 8 nucleotides align to TRBD2. J gave up 3 bases and V 3 bases, and 4 bases lay outside the gene matches. CDR1 is SGHVS and CDR2 is FQNEAQ in the germline V gene. This CDR3 is built from 14 residues. The CDR3 sequence is CASSFSGTNYEQYF. The CDR3 nucleotides are TGTGCCAGCAGCTTTAGCGGGACCAACTACGAGCAGTACTTC. The whole variable domain, filled in from reference TRBV7-8 and TRBJ2-7, reads GAGVSQSPRYKVAKRGQDVALRCDPISGHVSLFWYQQALGQGPEFLTYFQNEAQLDKSGLPSDRFFAERPEGSVSTLKIQRTQQEDSAVYLCASSFSGTNYEQYFGPGTRLTVT.

This clonotype was observed at least ten times. The junction departs from germline at one end; a sequencing error may be responsible. The genes are TRBV12-3 or TRBV12-4 and TRBJ2-3, with D hard to call. The CDR3 runs to 14 residues. The DNA of the CDR3 is TGTGCCAGCAGGTTAGGAGCTTTCACAGATACGCAGTATTTT. Its translation is CASRLGAFTDTQYF.

The table lists this clonotype with a few counts. The J gene is TRBJ2-7, the V gene TRBV19; 9 bases are a match to TRBD2. V lost 5 bases to trimming and J lost 3 bases; unmatched junction nucleotides: 5. Germline-derived CDR1 and CDR2 are LNHDA and SQIVND (reference sequence). This CDR3 spans 14 amino acids. The CDR3 is CASSGSGRGYEQYF. The DNA for the CDR3 is TGTGCCAGTAGTGGTAGCGGGAGAGGCTACGAGCAGTACTTC.

This chain uses TRBV6-1 with TRBJ2-1; 7 nucleotides match TRBD2. The germline V gene encodes CDR1 MNHNS and CDR2 SASEGT. The CDR3 totals 12 residues. V shed 4 bases, J shed 10 bases, and the junction held 4 bases outside the gene matches. CDR3 coding DNA: TGTGCCAGCAGTGGACTAGCCGGCGAGCAGTTCTTC. It is translated as CASSGLAGEQFF.

There are a few counts of this clonotype. V gene TRBV5-5 combines with J gene TRBJ1-2; a weak D match, TRBD1 (6 bases). Deletions cut 4 bases from V and 4 bases from J, with 11 bases between. Germline CDR1 SGHKS, CDR2 YYEKEE (reference sequence). CDR3 length: 13 residues. The CDR3 spells CASSPQGPYGYTF. DNA for the CDR3: TGTGCCAGCAGCCCTCAGGGGCCCTATGGCTACACCTTC.

This clonotype was recorded a few times. V gene TRBV3-1 combines with J gene TRBJ2-7; possibly TRBD1 for D (6 bases). The germline CDR1 and CDR2 sequences are LGHDT and YNNKEL (reference sequence). The germline V and J ends were trimmed by 0 bases and 1 base, with 13 bases remaining between them. The CDR3 totals 16 residues. The CDR3 nucleotides are TGTGCCAGCAGCCAAGATAACAGGGATCTTTCCTACGAGCAGTACTTC. Translated, it gives CASSQDNRDLSYEQYF.

This clonotype was seen once. V gene TRBV6-5 combines with J gene TRBJ2-7, with D perhaps TRBD1 (6 bases). The CDR3 sequence is 14 residues long. V was trimmed by 5 bases and J by 2 bases, leaving 13 bases between them. CDR1 and CDR2 from the germline V gene are MNHEY and SVGAGI. CDR3 residues: CASSPDRSAYEQYF. The DNA for the CDR3 is TGTGCCAGCAGTCCAGACAGGAGCGCCTACGAGCAGTACTTC.

V usage is TRBV20-1 and J usage is TRBJ2-3; the match to TRBD2 covers 10 bases. The CDR3 is made up of 16 amino acids. J was trimmed by 2 bases and V by 5 bases; bases with no gene match: 10. Germline CDR1 reads DFQATT; CDR2 reads SNEGSKA (reference sequence). The DNA of the CDR3 is TGCAGTGCTGCCCTTCTAGCGGGAGTGCACACAGATACGCAGTATTTT. Protein: CSAALLAGVHTDTQYF.

The gene calls are TRBV9 and TRBJ2-5, with 9 bases lining up with TRBD1. Looked up from germline, CDR1 is SGDLS and CDR2 is YYNGEE. This CDR3 region has 15 residues. Unmatched junction bases numbered 5, after V lost 3 bases and J lost 2 bases. CDR3 bases: TGTGCCAGCAGCGCATCCGGGACAGGGCAAGAGACCCAGTACTTC. Its protein product is CASSASGTGQETQYF.

This chain links TRBV4-1 with TRBJ1-5, with unresolved D. The ends were cut back, 2 bases at V and 3 bases at J, with 14 bases in the middle. The CDR3 spans 16 residues. Per the germline V gene, CDR1 is MGHRA and CDR2 is YSYEKL. CDR3 DNA: TGCGCCAGCAGCCAACTAACAGCAGATTTCAATCAGCCCCAGCATTTT. It codes for CASSQLTADFNQPQHF.

CDR3 coding DNA: TGTGCCAGCAGCCGGGTCTGGGTCGGCGAAGAAGGGAACACTGAAGCTTTCTTT. This gives the protein CASSRVWVGEEGNTEAFF. The chain combines TRBV7-9 with TRBJ1-1; D ambiguous. Germline CDR1 reads SEHNR; CDR2 reads FQNEAQ (reference sequence). Trimming removed 5 bases from V and 1 base from J, with 23 bases in between. The CDR3 sequence is 18 residues long.

The table lists this clonotype with a few counts. The chain combines TRBV7-2 with TRBJ2-2, with a possible D match to TRBD1 (5 bases). The CDR3 contains 16 residues. CDR1 and CDR2 from the germline V gene are SGHTA and FQGNSA. V lost 3 bases and J 3 bases, leaving 14 bases between the germline ends. The CDR3 DNA sequence: TGTGCCAGCAGCTTCTCGACAGAAGGTTACACCGGGGAGCTGTTTTTT. It translates to CASSFSTEGYTGELFF.

The V and J genes are TRBV27 and TRBJ1-2, with unresolved D. In germline, CDR1 is MNHEY, CDR2 SMNVEV (reference sequence). The CDR3 is 13 amino acids. V was trimmed by 4 bases and J by 8 bases, leaving 14 bases between them. The CDR3 here is CASSSPGLEGYTF. The CDR3 bases are TGTGCCAGCAGTTCACCCGGGTTAGAGGGCTACACCTTC.

This clonotype was counted a few times. The chain employs TRBV3-1 and TRBJ2-7; D gene uncertain. The CDR3 runs to 11 residues. Looked up from germline, CDR1 is LGHDT and CDR2 is YNNKEL (reference sequence). Between the trimmed V and J ends, which lost 5 bases and 5 bases, there was a span of 7 bases. CDR3 sequence (DNA): TGTGCCAGCAGCATAACCAACGAGCAGTACTTC. Protein: CASSITNEQYF.

V usage is TRBV5-1 and J usage is TRBJ2-7, with no clear D. V was cut by 5 bases and J by 1 base, with 10 bases left in between. This CDR3 has 13 amino acids. Germline values: CDR1 SGHRS, CDR2 YFSETQ. CDR3 in amino acids: CASRPTISYEQYF. The CDR3 DNA sequence: TGCGCCAGCAGGCCAACTATTTCCTACGAGCAGTACTTC.

The chain carries TRBV12-3 or TRBV12-4 and TRBJ1-5; D is perhaps TRBD1 (5 bases). Trimming cost V 6 bases and J 3 bases, with 9 bases left between them. The CDR3 extends over 13 amino acids. The CDR3 spells CASRGTVNQPQHF. Here the CDR3 DNA reads TGTGCCAGCAGGGGGACGGTCAATCAGCCCCAGCATTTT.

This clonotype was picked up a small number of times. This sequence joins TRBV20-1 and TRBJ1-1; unclear D gene. This CDR3 comprises 12 residues. Germline V gene data show CDR1 as DFQATT and CDR2 as SNEGSKA (reference sequence). V dropped 0 bases and J dropped 4 bases, with 6 bases sitting between them. DNA of the CDR3: TGCAGTGCTAGAGATCTAGGCACTGAAGCTTTCTTT. The encoded protein is CSARDLGTEAFF.

The chain joins TRBV25-1 to TRBJ2-1; 8 nucleotides match TRBD1. V shed 6 bases, J shed 9 bases, and the junction held 4 bases outside the gene matches. Germline V gene lookup returns CDR1 MGHDK and CDR2 SYGVNS. CDR3 length: 12 amino acids. DNA of the CDR3: TGTGCCAGCAGACCCGACAGGGGTGAGCAGTTCTTC. Translated, it gives CASRPDRGEQFF.

This chain joins TRBV5-5 and TRBJ2-5; tentatively, D is TRBD2 (6 bases). Trimming took off 4 bases at V and 4 bases at J, with 14 bases between the two ends. The CDR3 runs 14 residues. CDR1 is SGHKS and CDR2 is YYEKEE in the germline V gene (reference sequence). The CDR3 region is CASSPTSYSETQYF. The DNA for the CDR3 is TGTGCCAGCAGCCCGACTAGTTATTCAGAGACCCAGTACTTC. The whole variable domain, filled in from reference TRBV5-5 and TRBJ2-5, reads DAGVTQSPTHLIKTRGQQVTLRCSPISGHKSVSWYQQVLGQGPQFIFQYYEKEERGRGNFPDRFSARQFPNYSSELNVNALLLGDSALYLCASSPTSYSETQYFGPGTRLLVL.

The rearrangement joins TRBV6-1 to TRBJ2-3; 10 nucleotides match TRBD2. The germline CDR1 and CDR2 sequences are MNHNS and SASEGT. Germline trimming cut 2 bases from V and 9 bases from J; bases unmatched to any gene: 11. The CDR3 spans 16 residues. The CDR3 spells CASSEIGSGGLGTQYF. DNA of the CDR3: TGTGCCAGCAGTGAAATAGGTAGCGGGGGGCTAGGAACGCAGTATTTT.

This clonotype was seen a few times. This chain uses TRBV5-1 with TRBJ1-3; perhaps TRBD1 as D (5 bases). The V gene lost 4 bases and the J gene lost 4 bases, with 18 bases spanning the gap. This CDR3 spans 16 amino acids. Germline CDR1 and CDR2: SGHRS and YFSETQ. The chain's CDR3 is CASSPEPGGSGNTIYF. DNA for the CDR3: TGCGCCAGCAGCCCTGAGCCGGGGGGATCAGGAAACACCATATATTTT.

This chain joins TRBV6-4 and TRBJ1-1; TRBD1 matches 8 bases. V was pared by 7 bases and J by 2 bases, with 3 bases of the junction left unmatched. Germline V gives CDR1 MRHNA, CDR2 SNTAGT. The CDR3 runs 13 residues. The CDR3 DNA reads as TGTGCCAGCAAGGGGACAGGCAACACTGAAGCTTTCTTT. This gives the protein CASKGTGNTEAFF.

This chain uses TRBV6-5 with TRBJ2-7; D possibly matches TRBD1 or TRBD2 (5 bases each). Germline V lookup: CDR1 MNHEY, CDR2 SVGAGI. CDR3 size: 19 residues. V was cut by 6 bases and J by 2 bases, with 29 bases left in between. CDR3 protein: CASSTIRILTGRGTYEQYF. The CDR3 DNA follows: TGTGCCAGCAGCACGATACGTATATTGACGGGACGAGGGACCTACGAGCAGTACTTC.

This clonotype has just a few counts. The chain joins TRBV5-6 to TRBJ1-2; D possibly corresponds to TRBD1 (6 bases). The ends were cut back, 3 bases at V and 6 bases at J, with 24 bases in the middle. The germline gives CDR1 SGHDT, CDR2 YYEEEE. The CDR3 extends over 17 amino acids. The CDR3 bases are TGTGCCAGCAGCTCCCTTAAGTCCCGGGACATTTTCCATGGCTACACCTTC. Its translation: CASSSLKSRDIFHGYTF.

The V and J genes are TRBV20-1 and TRBJ1-1, with a weak D call TRBD1 (5 bases). Germline V gene sequence: CDR1 DFQATT, CDR2 SNEGSKA (reference sequence). The CDR3 spans 13 residues. Deletions cut 3 bases from V and 2 bases from J, with 10 bases between. The CDR3 sequence: CSASEWGNTEAFF. In nucleotides, the CDR3 is TGCAGTGCTAGTGAATGGGGCAACACTGAAGCTTTCTTT.